This T cell receptor (beta chain) was captured by sequencing in a study of T-cell memory formation after mild COVID-19. Notes on the study in general: Clones that contracted clustered mainly in CM and EM if CD4+ and in EMRA if CD8+. Day 15 to 85 contracting clones showed balanced CD4/CD8; later expanders leaned CD4+.

TCRdb reprocessed the 5' RACE reads with MiXCR, giving one entry per CDR3 protein. Of roughly 550,000 distinct CDR3 sequences in the sample, just over 20% were seen once. The V gene lost 0 bases and the J gene lost 0 bases, with 12 bases spanning the gap. The germline V gene has CDR1 SGDLS and CDR2 YYNGEE. CDR3 length: 16 amino acids. This clonotype showed up just a few times. Its antigen is unidentified. The clonotype originates from an adult woman who had mild COVID-19 (a few samples of this study predate the infection). Cell type and time point are not known. This chain links TRBV9 with TRBJ1-2; D not certain. Sequenced: PBMCs or a T cell subset sorted from them (not recorded which). The CDR3 is CASSVVAGMPNYGYTF. The DNA for the CDR3 is TGTGCCAGCAGCGTAGTGGCAGGCATGCCTAACTATGGCTACACCTTC. Variable domain in full (rest from reference TRBV9 and TRBJ1-2): DSGVTQTPKHLITATGQRVTLRCSPRSGDLSVYWYQQSLDQGLQFLIQYYNGEERAKGNILERFSAQQFPDLHSELNLSSLELGDSALYFCASSVVAGMPNYGYTFGSGTRLTVV.